The 16 T cell receptor beta chains below come from one sample, sequenced in a study of shared clonotypes between healthy human individuals. CD45RO-negative CD8 cells positively selected for CCR7 made up the naive population, which excluded terminally differentiated effector memory CD45RA+ cells. Profiling relied on immunoSEQ multiplex PCR, and the TCRdb table lists in-frame clones only, not all of them. This repertoire shows around 2,000,000 clones, roughly 94% found once; its top ten account for roughly 1%. What was sequenced was naive CD8+ T cells sorted from blood. These receptors originate from a man between 18 and 35 years old in good health.

This clone has only one observation. The chain couples TRBV11-3 to TRBJ1-5, with D possibly being TRBD1 (6 bases). V was pared by 5 bases and J by 0 bases, with 26 bases between. The germline gives CDR1 SGHNT, CDR2 YENEEA. CDR3 length equals 20 residues. Here the CDR3 DNA reads TGTGCCAGCAGCCCCGCCCGGGAGAGAGGGGGAGGGATTAGCAATCAGCCCCAGCATTTT. Amino acids: CASSPARERGGGISNQPQHF.

Turning to this clone: Other DNA sequences within the sample encode an identical CDR3. CDR3 sequence (DNA): TGTGCCAGCAGTTACTCTCGGACTAGCGGCTACAATGAGCAGTTCTTC. Translating gives CASSYSRTSGYNEQFF. The gene calls are TRBV6-5 and TRBJ2-1; 10 positions match TRBD2. The CDR3 runs to 16 residues. After removal of 0 bases from V and 3 bases from J, the junction contained 2 bases not matched to a gene. CDR1 and CDR2 (germline): MNHEY, SVGAGI.

V gene TRBV12-5 combines with J gene TRBJ2-2; D not resolved. Per the germline V gene, CDR1 is LGHNT and CDR2 is FRNRAP. The CDR3 has 15 residues. V was clipped by 1 base and J by 6 bases, with 12 bases between them. CDR3 protein: CASGLEFEGAGELFF. As DNA, the CDR3 is TGTGCTAGTGGTTTGGAGTTCGAAGGTGCCGGGGAGCTGTTTTTT.

V usage is TRBV5-4 and J usage is TRBJ2-7; a possible D gene is TRBD1 (5 bases). With 0 bases removed from V and 2 bases from J, the gap between germline ends came to 9 bases. The germline V gene has CDR1 SGHNT and CDR2 YYREEE (reference sequence). The length of the CDR3 is 14 residues. The DNA of the CDR3 is TGTGCCAGCAGCTTGGGGGGCTTCACCTACGAGCAGTACTTC. It is translated as CASSLGGFTYEQYF.

The chain joins TRBV11-2 to TRBJ2-7, with a weak D call TRBD1 (6 bases). V gave up 1 base and J gave up 3 bases, with 13 bases separating them. The CDR3 sequence is 15 residues long. The germline V gene encodes CDR1 SGHAT and CDR2 FQNNGV. CDR3 bases: TGTGCCAGCAGCTTAGGACAGGACTTAGACTACGAGCAGTACTTC. It codes for CASSLGQDLDYEQYF.

CDR3 in DNA: TGTGCCAGCAGTTACGGAACAGGGGCCGGATCACCCCTCCACTTT. This gives the protein CASSYGTGAGSPLHF. The rearrangement links TRBV5-6 to TRBJ1-6; TRBD1 agrees at 7 bases. The CDR3 contains 15 residues. J was trimmed by 10 bases and V by 5 bases; bases with no gene match: 12. From germline, CDR1 is SGHDT and CDR2 YYEEEE. Full variable domain (outside the CDR3, taken from reference TRBV5-6 and TRBJ1-6): DAGVTQSPTHLIKTRGQQVTLRCSPKSGHDTVSWYQQALGQGPQFIFQYYEEEERQRGNFPDRFSGHQFPNYSSELNVNALLLGDSALYLCASSYGTGAGSPLHFGNGTRLTVT.

With respect to this clone: Other DNA sequences within the sample encode an identical CDR3. The rearrangement joins TRBV4-3 to TRBJ1-3; D gene ambiguous. The V and J ends lost 0 bases and 7 bases respectively, with 13 bases between them. CDR3 length: 15 amino acids. CDR1 and CDR2 from the germline V gene are LGHNA and YSLEER. CDR3 coding DNA: TGCGCCAGCAGCCAAGATGGAGGACCCGGGAACACCATATATTTT. Amino acid sequence: CASSQDGGPGNTIYF.

This chain links TRBV28 with TRBJ1-5, with D possibly matching TRBD1 (6 bases). V lost 6 bases, J lost 0 bases, and 12 bases lay in between. This CDR3 has 15 amino acids. CDR1 MDHEN and CDR2 SYDVKM come from the germline V gene. CDR3 DNA sequence: TGTGCCAGCAGCCGGGACAAATATAGCAATCAGCCCCAGCATTTT. Protein product: CASSRDKYSNQPQHF.

The chain links TRBV4-1 to TRBJ2-1; the D is unclear. Trimming took 4 bases from V and 5 from J, leaving 9 bases between them. The CDR3 spans 13 residues. Per germline, CDR1 MGHRA and CDR2 YSYEKL. The CDR3 DNA reads TGCGCCAGCAGCCCCCGGGCCCACAATGAGCAGTTCTTC. Protein product: CASSPRAHNEQFF.

Comment on this clone: The same CDR3 also results from other DNA sequences found in this sample. The DNA for the CDR3 is TGTGCCAGCAGTTTGGTCGGGGGCACAGATACGCAGTATTTT. This sequence encodes CASSLVGGTDTQYF. The rearrangement links TRBV28 to TRBJ2-3, with a possible D match to TRBD2 (5 bases). Germline CDR1 and CDR2: MDHEN and SYDVKM. Between the trimmed V and J ends, which lost 3 bases and 1 base, there was a span of 8 bases. The CDR3 runs 14 residues.

This chain uses TRBV28 with TRBJ2-1; D might be TRBD2 (6 bases). Trimming left V 3 bases short and J 9 bases short, with 9 bases between. Germline V lookup: CDR1 MDHEN, CDR2 SYDVKM. This CDR3 has 12 residues. The DNA for the CDR3 is TGTGCCAGCAGTTTGTGGGGGGTTGAGCAGTTCTTC. Translation: CASSLWGVEQFF.

The chain employs TRBV28 and TRBJ2-5, with D unclear. CDR3 length equals 13 residues. Germline lookup yields CDR1 MDHEN and CDR2 SYDVKM. V was shortened by 4 bases and J by 1 base, with 7 bases between the two germline ends. The CDR3 region is CASSWAVQETQYF. CDR3 coding DNA: TGTGCCAGCAGTTGGGCAGTCCAAGAGACCCAGTACTTC.

The rearrangement joins TRBV14 to TRBJ2-7; D might be TRBD2 (6 bases). V gave up 1 base and J gave up 3 bases, with 10 bases separating them. CDR1 and CDR2 (germline): SGHDN, FVKESK. This CDR3 is 14 amino acids long. CDR3 sequence: CASSQAPGGYEQYF. For the CDR3, the DNA is TGTGCCAGCAGCCAAGCCCCCGGGGGCTACGAGCAGTACTTC.

Written as DNA, the CDR3 is TGTGCCAGCAGTTTTCTTACAGGGTTGAGCACCGGGGAGCTGTTTTTT. Amino acids: CASSFLTGLSTGELFF. J is TRBJ2-2 and V is TRBV27; the D gene is possibly TRBD1 (6 bases). Looked up from germline, CDR1 is MNHEY and CDR2 is SMNVEV (reference sequence). The CDR3 runs to 16 residues. V was pared by 3 bases and J by 4 bases, with 15 bases between.

V is TRBV4-2 and J is TRBJ2-2; no reliable D call. The CDR3 runs 14 residues. CDR1 and CDR2 from the germline V gene are LGHNA and YNFKEQ. Trimming took 4 bases from V and 5 from J, leaving 11 bases between them. CDR3 loop: CASSPGQGTGELFF. CDR3 nucleotides: TGTGCCAGCAGCCCCGGTCAAGGGACCGGGGAGCTGTTTTTT.

This clone was recorded once. The chain joins TRBV7-9 to TRBJ2-7; 9 bases align to TRBD1. Germline values: CDR1 SEHNR, CDR2 FQNEAQ (reference sequence). This CDR3 region has 14 residues. Trimming removed 2 bases from V and 10 bases from J; junction bases left unmatched: 9. The CDR3 reads CASSLSYDRGGQYF. The CDR3 coding sequence is TGTGCCAGCAGCTTATCTTATGACAGGGGGGGACAGTACTTC.